Listed here are 24 T cell receptor beta chains from one sample, sequenced in a study of cytomegalovirus exposure and HLA in healthy donors. The PCR employed 60 Vbeta primers together with 13 Jbeta primers. Some clones are missing from TCRdb's copy, which holds only in-frame ones; the method was immunoSEQ multiplex PCR. The listing contains about 53,000 clones. The sample was PBMCs. The receptors come from a man aged 18 to 35 in good health and CMV-seropositive.

The chain joins TRBV18 to TRBJ2-5; 8 bases align to TRBD1. With the DNA end fitting TRBJ2-7 better, the J assignment may be wrong. The germline V gene has CDR1 KGHSH and CDR2 LQKENI. The CDR3 covers 15 residues. The CDR3 reads CASSPQLQGDHEQYF. The CDR3 region has the DNA TGTGCCAGCTCACCACAACTACAGGGGGACCACGAGCAGTACTTC.

The chain joins TRBV29-1 to TRBJ2-3; D not resolved. This CDR3 is 13 amino acids long. Deletions cut 1 base from V and 4 bases from J, with 9 bases between. Germline assignment: CDR1 SQVTM and CDR2 ANQGSEA. The CDR3 nucleotides are TGCAGCGTTGAAGGCCTAGGCCCAGATACGCAGTATTTT. Amino acids: CSVEGLGPDTQYF.

V usage is TRBV19 and J usage is TRBJ2-7; 11 bases line up with TRBD1. The V gene end was trimmed by 8 bases and the J gene end by 3 bases; junction bases not matched to a gene: 3. From germline, CDR1 is LNHDA and CDR2 SQIVND (reference sequence). The CDR3 totals 13 residues. For the CDR3, the DNA is TGTGCCAGTTCGGGACAGGGGGTCTACGAGCAGTACTTC. Translated, it gives CASSGQGVYEQYF.

The rearrangement uses TRBV5-1 and TRBJ2-3; D might be TRBD2 (5 bases). The germline V and J ends were trimmed by 3 bases and 0 bases, with 11 bases remaining between them. CDR3 length: 15 residues. The V gene's germline CDR1 is SGHRS and CDR2 YFSETQ. Here the CDR3 reads CASSSIAFSTDTQYF. CDR3 nucleotide sequence: TGCGCCAGCAGCTCTATAGCGTTCAGCACAGATACGCAGTATTTT.

The rearrangement links TRBV7-8 to TRBJ1-1; unclear D gene. The CDR3 has 14 residues. Germline assignment: CDR1 SGHVS and CDR2 FQNEAQ. V lost 5 bases and J 4 bases, leaving 14 bases between the germline ends. CDR3 coding DNA: TGTGCCAGCAGCCCCGAGGGCCCCGGCACTGAAGCTTTCTTT. This gives the protein CASSPEGPGTEAFF.

The chain links TRBV19 to TRBJ1-2; 8 bases line up with TRBD1. The CDR3 consists of 14 residues. Germline loops: CDR1 LNHDA, CDR2 SQIVND (reference sequence). V dropped 5 bases and J dropped 8; count of bases not matched to a gene: 10. The CDR3 loop reads CASSELVSGGGYTF. The DNA for the CDR3 is TGTGCCAGTAGTGAATTGGTGTCAGGGGGCGGCTACACCTTC.

This chain links TRBV4-2 with TRBJ2-2; D is unresolved. The CDR3 has 12 residues. Between the trimmed V and J ends, which lost 4 bases and 4 bases, there was a span of 4 bases. CDR1 LGHNA and CDR2 YNFKEQ come from the germline V gene. The CDR3 coding sequence is TGTGCCAGCAGCCCTCGCACCGGGGAGCTGTTTTTT. Its protein product is CASSPRTGELFF.

The CDR3 here is CASSLEGGRGNQPQHF. The CDR3, as DNA: TGCGCCAGCAGCTTGGAAGGGGGCAGGGGCAATCAGCCCCAGCATTTT. The rearrangement uses TRBV5-1 and TRBJ1-5; 7 bases are shared with TRBD1. CDR1 and CDR2 (germline): SGHRS, YFSETQ. Trimming took 0 bases from V and 2 from J; bases not matched to a gene: 5. The CDR3 has 16 residues.

The chain carries TRBV5-6 and TRBJ1-2, with TRBD1 as a possible D gene (6 bases). Trimming left V 3 bases short and J 4 bases short, with 13 bases between. Germline CDR1 and CDR2: SGHDT and YYEEEE. The CDR3 has 14 amino acids. In DNA, the CDR3 is TGTGCCAGCAGCTGGCCGACAGGTCTCTATGGCTACACCTTC. Translated: CASSWPTGLYGYTF.

CDR3 protein: CASSLSHTGYGGYTF. In DNA form, the CDR3 reads TGTGCCAGCAGTTTATCCCACACAGGGTACGGCGGCTACACCTTC. The chain recombines TRBV27 with TRBJ1-2, with D maybe TRBD1 (6 bases). The germline V and J ends were trimmed by 0 bases and 8 bases, with 16 bases remaining between them. The CDR3 has 15 residues. Germline V gives CDR1 MNHEY, CDR2 SMNVEV (reference sequence).

The chain recombines TRBV30 with TRBJ2-5; D ambiguous. V shed 8 bases and J shed 2 bases, with 18 bases lying between them. The CDR3 extends over 14 amino acids. Germline V gives CDR1 GTSNPN, CDR2 SVGIG (reference sequence). CDR3 in amino acids: CAGASAEKQETQYF. Here the CDR3 DNA reads TGTGCCGGAGCCTCGGCGGAGAAACAAGAGACCCAGTACTTC.

The chain recombines TRBV29-1 with TRBJ2-2, with 8 bases lining up with TRBD2. Trimming cost V 6 bases and J 5 bases; bases outside gene matches: 11. Germline V gene sequence: CDR1 SQVTM, CDR2 ANQGSEA. The CDR3 is 15 residues long. As DNA, the CDR3 is TGCAGCGTGGGTAGGGCCCGGGAGGGTACCGGGGAGCTGTTTTTT. The encoded protein is CSVGRAREGTGELFF.

The genes are TRBV7-2 and TRBJ1-1, with 7 bases identical to TRBD1. CDR1 and CDR2 (germline): SGHTA, FQGNSA. Trimming at V came to 5 bases and at J to 4 bases, leaving 10 bases not matched to a gene. The CDR3 is made up of 15 amino acids. The CDR3, as DNA: TGTGCCAGCAGCCGGGGGACAGTTTATCCCACTGAAGCTTTCTTT. It specifies CASSRGTVYPTEAFF. Full variable domain (rest looked up from reference TRBV7-2 and TRBJ1-1): GAGVSQSPSNKVTEKGKDVELRCDPISGHTALYWYRQSLGQGLEFLIYFQGNSAPDKSGLPSDRFSAERTGGSVSTLTIQRTQQEDSAVYLCASSRGTVYPTEAFFGQGTRLTVV.

The J gene is TRBJ2-2, the V gene TRBV10-3, with D hard to call. CDR3 length: 13 residues. In germline, CDR1 is ENHRY, CDR2 SYGVKD. The V end was cut by 8 bases, the J end by 7 bases, with 14 bases between. This CDR3 reads CAIRVEGDGELFF. The CDR3 region has the DNA TGTGCCATCCGAGTCGAAGGAGACGGGGAGCTGTTTTTT.

The chain uses TRBV19 and TRBJ2-2; possible D gene TRBD1, 6 bases. Trimming took off 0 bases at V and 5 bases at J, with 25 bases between the two ends. Germline loops: CDR1 LNHDA, CDR2 SQIVND (reference sequence). The CDR3 runs 20 residues. The CDR3 region has the DNA TGTGCCAGTAGTATAGAGGGCAGGAGCTCAGGGGTCGCCCTTACCGGGGAGCTGTTTTTT. Translated, it gives CASSIEGRSSGVALTGELFF. Variable domain in full (rest from reference TRBV19 and TRBJ2-2): DGGITQSPKYLFRKEGQNVTLSCEQNLNHDAMYWYRQDPGQGLRLIYYSQIVNDFQKGDIAEGYSVSREKKESFPLTVTSAQKNPTAFYLCASSIEGRSSGVALTGELFFGEGSRLTVL.

The chain uses TRBV15 and TRBJ2-2; TRBD2 might be the D (5 bases). This CDR3 region has 17 residues. The V end was cut by 0 bases, the J end by 5 bases, with 16 bases between. Germline V gene data show CDR1 as LNHNV and CDR2 as YYDKDF (reference sequence). Here the CDR3 DNA reads TGTGCCACCAGCAGAGATAGACGGGAAGGGTTGACCGGGGAGCTGTTTTTT. The encoded protein is CATSRDRREGLTGELFF.

The chain links TRBV19 to TRBJ2-7; 7 bases fit TRBD2. Germline V gene sequence: CDR1 LNHDA, CDR2 SQIVND (reference sequence). CDR3 length equals 16 residues. The junction had 15 bases not matched to a gene; V was cut back by 4 bases and J by 6 bases. CDR3 nucleotide sequence: TGTGCCAGTAGTACTCCCGGGGAGGGGATGGGTATCGAGCAGTACTTC. As protein: CASSTPGEGMGIEQYF. Full variable domain (outside the CDR3, taken from reference TRBV19 and TRBJ2-7): DGGITQSPKYLFRKEGQNVTLSCEQNLNHDAMYWYRQDPGQGLRLIYYSQIVNDFQKGDIAEGYSVSREKKESFPLTVTSAQKNPTAFYLCASSTPGEGMGIEQYFGPGTRLTVT.

This chain uses TRBV7-2 with TRBJ2-3; D may be TRBD2 (6 bases). V lost 5 bases and J 4 bases, leaving 10 bases between the germline ends. The CDR3 length is 13 residues. CDR1 and CDR2 (germline): SGHTA, FQGNSA. CDR3 nucleotide sequence: TGTGCCAGCAGCCTTCGACTAGCAGATACGCAGTATTTT. Protein sequence: CASSLRLADTQYF.

CDR3 sequence (DNA): TGTGCCAGCAGTTTATTAGGACTAGCGGGCACAGATACGCAGTATTTT. This gives the protein CASSLLGLAGTDTQYF. The chain couples TRBV27 to TRBJ2-3; TRBD2 aligns across 10 bases. The trim removed 1 base at V and 1 base at J, leaving 2 bases unmatched. Germline CDR1 MNHEY, CDR2 SMNVEV (reference sequence). This CDR3 spans 16 amino acids.

V and J are TRBV7-3 and TRBJ2-1; 7 nucleotides match TRBD1. Germline CDR1 SGHTA, CDR2 FQGTGA. The length of the CDR3 is 12 residues. With V trimmed by 4 bases and J by 15 bases, 9 bases remained unmatched. The CDR3 region has the DNA TGTGCCAGCAGCTCCCACAGGGGACAATGGTTCTTC. This codes for CASSSHRGQWFF.

The chain recombines TRBV14 with TRBJ2-1, with 7 positions matching TRBD2. Germline CDR1 is SGHDN and CDR2 is FVKESK. Trimming removed 0 bases from V and 6 bases from J; junction bases left unmatched: 11. The CDR3 consists of 17 residues. CDR3 residues: CASSQDLGRGMGNEQFF. CDR3 bases: TGTGCCAGCAGCCAAGATCTTGGGCGGGGGATGGGCAATGAGCAGTTCTTC.

The DNA for the CDR3 is TGTGCCAGCAGCCCGTCCCGGGACAGAAACTATGGCTACACCTTC. It yields the protein CASSPSRDRNYGYTF. The rearrangement uses TRBV11-2 and TRBJ1-2; 7 bases are a match to TRBD1. Germline V gene lookup returns CDR1 SGHAT and CDR2 FQNNGV. This CDR3 region has 15 residues. V was clipped by 5 bases and J by 2 bases; unmatched bases: 8.

The chain uses TRBV19 and TRBJ2-4; TRBD2 agrees at 9 bases. CDR3 size: 16 residues. Germline V lookup: CDR1 LNHDA, CDR2 SQIVND (reference sequence). The V gene end was trimmed by 0 bases and the J gene end by 8 bases; junction bases not matched to a gene: 8. The DNA for the CDR3 is TGTGCCAGTAGTATAGATCGGGATAGCGGGAGTGACATTCAGTACTTC. As protein: CASSIDRDSGSDIQYF. Filled out from reference TRBV19 and TRBJ2-4, the complete variable domain reads DGGITQSPKYLFRKEGQNVTLSCEQNLNHDAMYWYRQDPGQGLRLIYYSQIVNDFQKGDIAEGYSVSREKKESFPLTVTSAQKNPTAFYLCASSIDRDSGSDIQYFGAGTRLSVL.

The chain combines TRBV27 with TRBJ1-5; D unresolved. CDR1 is MNHEY, CDR2 SMNVEV, per germline (reference sequence). The CDR3 extends over 16 amino acids. Deletions cut 6 bases from V and 0 bases from J, with 15 bases between. In DNA, the CDR3 is TGTGCCAGCAGAGCAACGGGAGATTATAGCAATCAGCCCCAGCATTTT. This encodes CASRATGDYSNQPQHF.